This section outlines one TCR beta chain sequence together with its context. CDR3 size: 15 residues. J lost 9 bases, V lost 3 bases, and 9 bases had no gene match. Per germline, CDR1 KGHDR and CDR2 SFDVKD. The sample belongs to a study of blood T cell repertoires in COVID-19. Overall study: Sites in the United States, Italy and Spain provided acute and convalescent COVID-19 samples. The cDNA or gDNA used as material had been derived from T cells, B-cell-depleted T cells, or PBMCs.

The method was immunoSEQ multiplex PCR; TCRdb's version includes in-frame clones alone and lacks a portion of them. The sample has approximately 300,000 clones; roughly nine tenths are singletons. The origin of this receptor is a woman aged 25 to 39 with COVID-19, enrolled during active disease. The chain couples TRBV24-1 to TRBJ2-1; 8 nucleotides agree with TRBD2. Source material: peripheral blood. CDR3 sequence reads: CATSDPNGGAAEQFF. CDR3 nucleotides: TGTGCCACCAGTGATCCAAACGGGGGGGCGGCTGAGCAGTTCTTC.